This T cell receptor (beta chain) was retrieved from a study of blood T cell repertoires in COVID-19. Study as a whole: There were acute and convalescent COVID-19 samples, and they came from the United States, Italy and Spain. PBMCs, B-cell-depleted T cells, or T cells were the source of the cDNA or gDNA that made up the material.

Original processing notes: Reference gene primer amplification in the assay estimated nucleated cell counts. Profiling relied on immunoSEQ multiplex PCR, and the TCRdb table lists in-frame clones only, not all of them. That table furnishes V, J and clone size, whereas the DNA furnished D and trimming. The sample yields 200,000 or so clones, roughly nine tenths seen once. Looked up from germline, CDR1 is PRHDT and CDR2 is FYEKMQ (reference sequence). The V segment lost 4 bases and the J segment 4 bases; nucleotides outside the gene matches: 9. CDR3 length equals 16 residues. The TCR was taken from a man aged 70-80 years with active or convalescent COVID-19. The sample comprised peripheral blood. This chain uses TRBV13 with TRBJ2-5; 10 nucleotides agree with TRBD2. The CDR3 coding sequence is TGTGCCAGCAGCTCCTCCGGGACTAGCGTTGCAGAGACCCAGTACTTC. This gives the protein CASSSSGTSVAETQYF.